This is a list of T cell receptor beta chains from one sample in a study of blood T cell repertoires in COVID-19. Produced via immunoSEQ multiplex PCR; TCRdb's table is partial and in-frame only. The sample consists of approximately 150,000 clones, 87% of them appearing once. Material for sequencing was peripheral blood. The receptors derive from a man aged 50 or older who had recovered from COVID-19. Both conserved end residues are part of each CDR3. D genes are given only for firm matches. Size is omitted from some rows. Given values are once, few, many or a class for expanded clones.

d_call	cdr3_length	clone_size	v_call	j_call	cdr3_aa	cdr3_nt
.	12	.	TRBV6-6	TRBJ2-3	CASSLKGYTQYF	TGTGCCAGCAGTCTAAAGGGGTATACGCAGTATTTT
.	13	once	TRBV11-2	TRBJ1-2	CASSPTGVSGYTF	TGTGCCAGCAGCCCAACCGGGGTTTCTGGCTACACCTTC
.	12	.	TRBV5-4	TRBJ2-5	CASSRNQEAQYF	TGTGCCAGCAGCCGGAACCAAGAGGCCCAGTACTTC
.	15	.	TRBV11-2	TRBJ2-5	CASSTSGGRGETQYF	TGTGCCAGCAGCACATCGGGGGGCAGGGGAGAGACCCAGTACTTC
TRBD1	16	.	TRBV7-2	TRBJ1-3	CASSQTGGASGNTIYF	TGTGCCAGCAGCCAGACAGGGGGCGCCTCTGGAAACACCATATATTTT
TRBD2	15	few	TRBV4-1	TRBJ2-5	CASSQGSSGQETQYF	TGCGCCAGCAGCCAAGGGTCTAGCGGCCAAGAGACCCAGTACTTC
.	17	.	TRBV10-2	TRBJ2-2	CASSDEKTGRFTGELFF	TGCGCCAGCAGTGACGAAAAGACAGGGAGGTTTACCGGGGAGCTGTTTTTT
TRBD1	14	.	TRBV6-1	TRBJ2-7	CASSERTGPYEQYF	TGTGCCAGCAGTGAGCGGACAGGGCCCTACGAGCAGTACTTC
TRBD2	16	.	TRBV6-8	TRBJ2-7	CASTPGLAGTFYEQYF	TGTGCCAGCACTCCCGGACTAGCGGGGACCTTCTACGAGCAGTACTTC
.	14	few	TRBV7-2	TRBJ1-6	CASSLEGSLSPLHF	TGTGCCAGCAGCTTGGAGGGGTCCCTTTCACCCCTCCACTTT
.	12	.	TRBV12-3/TRBV12-4	TRBJ1-5	CASTKGEQPQHF	TGTGCCAGCACCAAGGGGGAGCAGCCCCAGCATTTT
.	16	.	TRBV7-2	TRBJ2-1	CASSLNGGGQYNEQFF	TGTGCCAGCAGCTTAAATGGCGGGGGCCAATACAATGAGCAGTTCTTC
TRBD1	14	.	TRBV29-1	TRBJ2-3	CSGLRQGRTDTQYF	TGCAGCGGCCTCAGACAGGGTCGAACAGATACGCAGTATTTT
TRBD1	13	.	TRBV6-5	TRBJ1-1	CASISDQGGRAFF	TGTGCCAGCATCTCCGACCAGGGGGGACGAGCTTTCTTT
.	13	.	TRBV11-2	TRBJ2-1	CASSLGVSNEQFF	TGTGCCAGCAGCTTAGGAGTATCCAATGAGCAGTTCTTC
.	16	.	TRBV2	TRBJ2-4	CASSDIAGIAKNIQYF	TGTGCCAGCAGTGATATTGCGGGGATAGCCAAAAACATTCAGTACTTC
.	13	.	TRBV7-9	TRBJ2-1	CASSRDTYNEQFF	TGTGCCAGCAGTAGGGACACTTACAATGAGCAGTTCTTC
.	16	.	TRBV7-8	TRBJ2-1	CASSLGRRGRGNEQFF	TGTGCCAGCAGCTTAGGTAGGAGGGGCAGGGGGAATGAGCAGTTCTTC
.	16	.	TRBV5-1	TRBJ2-1	CASSLGSGPPNNEQFF	TGCGCCAGCAGCTTGGGATCCGGTCCTCCTAACAATGAGCAGTTCTTC
.	14	once	TRBV6-5	TRBJ2-2	CASSYLQDTGELFF	TGTGCCAGCAGTTACCTTCAGGACACCGGGGAGCTGTTTTTT
.	16	.	TRBV7-9	TRBJ2-3	CASSPEGGLSTDTQYF	TGTGCCAGCAGCCCGGAAGGAGGACTTAGCACAGATACGCAGTATTTT
.	17	.	TRBV4-1	TRBJ2-6	CASSQGSGGSGANVLTF	TGCGCCAGCAGCCAAGGTTCCGGGGGCTCTGGGGCCAACGTCCTGACTTTC
.	16	.	TRBV18	TRBJ2-1	CASSPPDSFQYNEQFF	TGTGCCAGCTCACCACCGGACTCCTTTCAATACAATGAGCAGTTCTTC
TRBD1	13	.	TRBV29-1	TRBJ2-1	CSAGDRGSNEQFF	TGCAGCGCTGGGGACAGGGGTTCCAATGAGCAGTTCTTC
.	14	many	TRBV3-1/TRBV3-2	TRBJ1-4	CASSQGQNNEKLFF	TGTGCCAGCAGCCAAGGGCAGAATAATGAAAAACTGTTTTTT
.	14	.	TRBV9	TRBJ2-5	CASSVGLVGETQYF	TGTGCCAGCAGCGTAGGACTAGTTGGGGAGACCCAGTACTTC
.	15	.	TRBV6-1	TRBJ1-6	CASSELGQTNSPLHF	TGTGCCAGCAGTGAATTGGGGCAGACTAATTCACCCCTCCACTTT
.	17	.	TRBV3-1/TRBV3-2	TRBJ2-4	CASSQAIDSLAKNIQYF	TGTGCCAGCAGCCAGGCAATAGACAGCTTAGCCAAAAACATTCAGTACTTC
TRBD1	14	.	TRBV5-1	TRBJ1-1	CASSPFDRDTEAFF	TGCGCCAGCAGCCCCTTCGACAGGGATACTGAAGCTTTCTTT
.	16	.	TRBV6-1	TRBJ2-7	CASSEDHREYTYEQYF	TGTGCCAGCAGTGAGGACCACCGGGAGTACACCTACGAGCAGTACTTC
.	12	.	TRBV6-2/TRBV6-3	TRBJ2-7	CASSPRSYEQYF	TGTGCCAGCAGTCCCCGCTCCTACGAGCAGTACTTC
.	15	.	TRBV6-2/TRBV6-3	TRBJ1-5	CASSYSPGWLQPQHF	TGTGCCAGCAGTTACTCTCCAGGCTGGCTCCAGCCCCAGCATTTT